Listed below are T cell receptor beta chains from one sample, sequenced in a study of OX40 agonist ivuxolimab in advanced cancers. Method: immunoSEQ multiplex PCR; TCRdb's copy keeps in-frame clones and lacks some. The table includes about 150,000 clones, under 95% detected once. The sequences come from CD4+ or CD8+ T cells sorted from blood, collected in a trial of the OX40 agonist ivuxolimab. Receptors originate from an adult with an advanced solid tumor such as melanoma, head and neck, liver or kidney cancer. Each CDR3 is given with its conserved first and last residue. Fields, in order: clone size, J gene, V gene, D gene, CDR3 protein, CDR3 DNA. A D gene is named only where the DNA matches it firmly. Only some rows state a clone size, as once, few, many or a class for expanded clones.

clone size: -
J gene: TRBJ2-1
V gene: TRBV7-3
D gene: -
CDR3 protein: CASSLASSYNEQFF
CDR3 DNA: TGTGCCAGCAGCTTGGCAAGCTCCTACAATGAGCAGTTCTTC

clone size: -
J gene: TRBJ1-1
V gene: TRBV11-2
D gene: TRBD1
CDR3 protein: CASSWGTGRTEAFF
CDR3 DNA: TGTGCCAGCAGCTGGGGGACAGGGCGGACTGAAGCTTTCTTT

clone size: -
J gene: TRBJ1-1
V gene: TRBV9
D gene: TRBD1
CDR3 protein: CASSVWGGQLNTEAFF
CDR3 DNA: TGTGCCAGCAGCGTCTGGGGGGGACAGTTAAACACTGAAGCTTTCTTT

clone size: -
J gene: TRBJ2-6
V gene: TRBV29-1
D gene: -
CDR3 protein: CSVLGSGDGANVLTF
CDR3 DNA: TGCAGCGTTTTGGGATCGGGGGATGGGGCCAACGTCCTGACTTTC

clone size: -
J gene: TRBJ2-7
V gene: TRBV29-1
D gene: -
CDR3 protein: CSVARGSYEQYF
CDR3 DNA: TGCAGCGTTGCGAGGGGCTCCTACGAGCAGTACTTC

clone size: -
J gene: TRBJ1-5
V gene: TRBV2
D gene: TRBD1
CDR3 protein: CASRRTGEVGGQPQHF
CDR3 DNA: TGTGCCAGCAGGAGGACAGGGGAGGTAGGGGGTCAGCCCCAGCATTTT

clone size: -
J gene: TRBJ1-2
V gene: TRBV29-1
D gene: -
CDR3 protein: CSVEDPSSPTYGYTF
CDR3 DNA: TGCAGCGTTGAAGATCCTTCCAGTCCCACCTATGGCTACACCTTC

clone size: few
J gene: TRBJ2-7
V gene: TRBV10-3
D gene: -
CDR3 protein: CATRLGGGLQDEQYF
CDR3 DNA: TGTGCCACTAGACTGGGCGGGGGCCTCCAAGACGAGCAGTACTTC

clone size: once
J gene: TRBJ1-4
V gene: TRBV5-6
D gene: -
CDR3 protein: CASSLSGGGIGKLFF
CDR3 DNA: TGTGCCAGCAGCTTGTCTGGTGGAGGGATTGGAAAACTGTTTTTT

clone size: once
J gene: TRBJ1-5
V gene: TRBV25-1
D gene: TRBD1
CDR3 protein: CASSVTGANQPQHF
CDR3 DNA: TGTGCCAGCAGTGTCACAGGGGCGAATCAGCCCCAGCATTTT

clone size: once
J gene: TRBJ2-7
V gene: TRBV11-2
D gene: -
CDR3 protein: CASSRDHEQYF
CDR3 DNA: TGTGCCAGCAGTCGCGATCACGAGCAGTACTTC

clone size: -
J gene: TRBJ2-3
V gene: TRBV5-6
D gene: TRBD2
CDR3 protein: CASSLDFRLAGGPTQYF
CDR3 DNA: TGTGCCAGCAGCTTGGATTTCCGGCTAGCGGGAGGGCCAACGCAGTATTTT

clone size: -
J gene: TRBJ1-5
V gene: TRBV12-5
D gene: -
CDR3 protein: CASAMGARPHQPQHF
CDR3 DNA: TGTGCTAGTGCCATGGGGGCCAGACCGCATCAGCCCCAGCATTTT

clone size: -
J gene: TRBJ2-3
V gene: TRBV19
D gene: -
CDR3 protein: CASTSDNRADTQYF
CDR3 DNA: TGTGCCAGTACCTCGGATAACCGGGCAGATACGCAGTATTTT

clone size: -
J gene: TRBJ1-5
V gene: TRBV29-1
D gene: TRBD1
CDR3 protein: CSVSGGTGNQPQHF
CDR3 DNA: TGCAGCGTCTCAGGGGGGACAGGCAATCAGCCCCAGCATTTT

clone size: -
J gene: TRBJ1-3
V gene: TRBV11-3
D gene: -
CDR3 protein: CASSFRGNTIYF
CDR3 DNA: TGTGCCAGCAGCTTCCGTGGAAACACCATATATTTT

clone size: -
J gene: TRBJ2-1
V gene: TRBV5-8
D gene: -
CDR3 protein: CASSLGQFF
CDR3 DNA: TGTGCCAGCAGCTTGGGACAGTTCTTC

clone size: -
J gene: TRBJ2-1
V gene: TRBV7-2
D gene: -
CDR3 protein: CASSWDLDMNEQFF
CDR3 DNA: TGTGCCAGCAGCTGGGACTTAGATATGAATGAGCAGTTCTTC

clone size: -
J gene: TRBJ1-1
V gene: TRBV18
D gene: -
CDR3 protein: CASSPLGASNTEAFF
CDR3 DNA: TGTGCCAGCTCACCACTCGGAGCCTCGAACACTGAAGCTTTCTTT

clone size: -
J gene: TRBJ2-7
V gene: TRBV5-1
D gene: TRBD2
CDR3 protein: CASSLSLPTSGTYEQYF
CDR3 DNA: TGCGCCAGCAGCCTGTCCCTTCCAACTAGCGGGACCTACGAGCAGTACTTC

clone size: -
J gene: TRBJ1-2
V gene: TRBV14
D gene: TRBD1
CDR3 protein: CASSQIGTGTLDYGYTF
CDR3 DNA: TGTGCCAGCAGCCAGATTGGGACAGGGACCCTTGACTATGGCTACACCTTC

clone size: -
J gene: TRBJ2-1
V gene: TRBV7-9
D gene: -
CDR3 protein: CASSPGEGQQFF
CDR3 DNA: TGTGCCAGCAGCCCCGGCGAGGGACAGCAGTTCTTC

clone size: -
J gene: TRBJ1-5
V gene: TRBV6-5
D gene: -
CDR3 protein: CASSYAPREPQHF
CDR3 DNA: TGTGCCAGCAGTTACGCCCCCAGGGAGCCCCAGCATTTT

clone size: -
J gene: TRBJ1-4
V gene: TRBV5-6
D gene: TRBD1
CDR3 protein: CASSLSRGDEKLFF
CDR3 DNA: TGTGCCAGCAGCTTGAGCAGGGGGGATGAAAAACTGTTTTTT

clone size: -
J gene: TRBJ2-5
V gene: TRBV7-7
D gene: -
CDR3 protein: CASSLGIQETQYF
CDR3 DNA: TGTGCCAGCAGCTTAGGGATACAAGAGACCCAGTACTTC

clone size: -
J gene: TRBJ2-3
V gene: TRBV28
D gene: TRBD1
CDR3 protein: CASPPPPGQGADTQYF
CDR3 DNA: TGTGCCAGCCCCCCTCCCCCGGGACAGGGGGCAGATACGCAGTATTTT

clone size: -
J gene: TRBJ2-5
V gene: TRBV18
D gene: TRBD2
CDR3 protein: CASSSIRLAARQETQYF
CDR3 DNA: TGTGCCAGCTCAAGCATCCGACTAGCGGCGCGCCAAGAGACCCAGTACTTC

clone size: -
J gene: TRBJ2-2
V gene: TRBV7-9
D gene: TRBD1
CDR3 protein: CASSLAGDSENTGELFF
CDR3 DNA: TGTGCCAGCAGCTTAGCGGGGGACAGTGAGAACACCGGGGAGCTGTTTTTT

clone size: -
J gene: TRBJ2-7
V gene: TRBV6-5
D gene: TRBD1
CDR3 protein: CASSSQGAFRNEQYF
CDR3 DNA: TGTGCCAGCAGTTCTCAGGGGGCGTTTAGAAACGAGCAGTACTTC

clone size: -
J gene: TRBJ1-1
V gene: TRBV5-1
D gene: -
CDR3 protein: CASSLVVMNTEAFF
CDR3 DNA: TGCGCCAGCAGCTTGGTAGTAATGAACACTGAAGCTTTCTTT

clone size: -
J gene: TRBJ2-7
V gene: TRBV15
D gene: -
CDR3 protein: CATSRDRSATYEQYF
CDR3 DNA: TGTGCCACCAGCAGAGATAGATCAGCGACCTACGAGCAGTACTTC

clone size: -
J gene: TRBJ1-2
V gene: TRBV5-1
D gene: TRBD1
CDR3 protein: CASSGGQGTYGYTF
CDR3 DNA: TGCGCCAGCAGCGGCGGACAGGGAACCTATGGCTACACCTTC

clone size: -
J gene: TRBJ1-5
V gene: TRBV27
D gene: -
CDR3 protein: CASREPDSNQPQHF
CDR3 DNA: TGTGCCAGCAGGGAGCCAGATAGCAATCAGCCCCAGCATTTT

clone size: -
J gene: TRBJ2-3
V gene: TRBV27
D gene: TRBD2
CDR3 protein: CASSWLAGTDTQYF
CDR3 DNA: TGTGCCAGCAGTTGGCTAGCGGGCACAGATACGCAGTATTTT

clone size: -
J gene: TRBJ1-2
V gene: TRBV6-6
D gene: -
CDR3 protein: CASTRTDNNYGYTF
CDR3 DNA: TGTGCCAGCACCCGGACAGATAACAACTATGGCTACACCTTC

clone size: -
J gene: TRBJ1-5
V gene: TRBV5-6
D gene: -
CDR3 protein: CASSLRLLSNQPQHF
CDR3 DNA: TGTGCCAGCAGCTTGAGGCTTCTGAGCAATCAGCCCCAGCATTTT

clone size: -
J gene: TRBJ2-7
V gene: TRBV5-6
D gene: -
CDR3 protein: CASSLRRTKYEQYF
CDR3 DNA: TGTGCCAGCAGCTTGAGACGGACCAAATACGAGCAGTACTTC

clone size: -
J gene: TRBJ1-2
V gene: TRBV7-9
D gene: -
CDR3 protein: CASAPGRQVGGVEPDGYTF
CDR3 DNA: TGTGCCAGCGCCCCAGGCCGACAAGTTGGGGGAGTGGAACCTGATGGCTACACCTTC

clone size: -
J gene: TRBJ2-1
V gene: TRBV5-1
D gene: -
CDR3 protein: CASSLGPNNEQFF
CDR3 DNA: TGCGCCAGCAGCTTGGGGCCCAACAATGAGCAGTTCTTC

clone size: -
J gene: TRBJ1-1
V gene: TRBV6-4
D gene: -
CDR3 protein: CASSDKGRNTEAFF
CDR3 DNA: TGTGCCAGCAGTGACAAGGGGAGGAATACTGAAGCTTTCTTT

clone size: once
J gene: TRBJ1-2
V gene: TRBV19
D gene: TRBD1
CDR3 protein: CASSAGGGQKINYGYTF
CDR3 DNA: TGTGCCAGTAGCGCCGGGGGGGGACAGAAAATTAACTATGGCTACACCTTC

clone size: -
J gene: TRBJ2-1
V gene: TRBV7-2
D gene: TRBD2
CDR3 protein: CASSPLTSGGALEQFF
CDR3 DNA: TGTGCCAGCAGCCCCCTGACTAGCGGGGGGGCCCTTGAGCAGTTCTTC

clone size: once
J gene: TRBJ2-3
V gene: TRBV18
D gene: TRBD1
CDR3 protein: CASSPQTGTADTQYF
CDR3 DNA: TGTGCCAGCTCACCACAAACGGGGACAGCAGATACGCAGTATTTT

clone size: -
J gene: TRBJ2-1
V gene: TRBV7-2
D gene: TRBD1
CDR3 protein: CASRPGQGFGEQFF
CDR3 DNA: TGTGCCAGCAGGCCGGGACAGGGTTTCGGGGAGCAGTTCTTC

clone size: -
J gene: TRBJ1-1
V gene: TRBV28
D gene: -
CDR3 protein: CASSLPGSTEAFF
CDR3 DNA: TGTGCCAGCAGTTTACCCGGGAGCACTGAAGCTTTCTTT

clone size: once
J gene: TRBJ1-5
V gene: TRBV5-5
D gene: -
CDR3 protein: CASSPGRTNQPQHF
CDR3 DNA: TGTGCCAGCAGCCCTGGACGGACGAATCAGCCCCAGCATTTT

clone size: -
J gene: TRBJ2-3
V gene: TRBV6-1
D gene: -
CDR3 protein: CASSDVGLTDTQYF
CDR3 DNA: TGTGCCAGCAGTGACGTGGGGCTCACAGATACGCAGTATTTT

clone size: -
J gene: TRBJ1-2
V gene: TRBV11-2
D gene: -
CDR3 protein: CASRGPLGYTF
CDR3 DNA: TGTGCCAGCAGGGGGCCGTTAGGCTACACCTTC

clone size: -
J gene: TRBJ2-3
V gene: TRBV27
D gene: -
CDR3 protein: CASSFQGPSTDTQYF
CDR3 DNA: TGTGCCAGCAGTTTCCAGGGCCCAAGCACAGATACGCAGTATTTT

clone size: -
J gene: TRBJ1-2
V gene: TRBV6-1
D gene: -
CDR3 protein: CASNRAIGYTF
CDR3 DNA: TGTGCCAGCAACCGGGCGATTGGCTACACCTTC

clone size: -
J gene: TRBJ1-2
V gene: TRBV27
D gene: -
CDR3 protein: CASSLSPGSPYGYTF
CDR3 DNA: TGTGCCAGCAGTTTATCACCCGGGTCCCCCTATGGCTACACCTTC

clone size: -
J gene: TRBJ2-3
V gene: TRBV7-8
D gene: -
CDR3 protein: CASRPRDHPTDTQYF
CDR3 DNA: TGTGCCAGCCGCCCCAGGGACCACCCCACAGATACGCAGTATTTT

clone size: -
J gene: TRBJ2-1
V gene: TRBV5-8
D gene: TRBD2
CDR3 protein: CASRFGLAVREQFF
CDR3 DNA: TGTGCCAGCCGGTTTGGGCTAGCGGTGCGGGAGCAGTTCTTC

clone size: once
J gene: TRBJ1-1
V gene: TRBV7-3
D gene: -
CDR3 protein: CASSLMGTVDIEAFF
CDR3 DNA: TGTGCCAGCAGCTTAATGGGGACCGTTGACATTGAAGCTTTCTTT

clone size: -
J gene: TRBJ2-7
V gene: TRBV7-9
D gene: TRBD1
CDR3 protein: CASSQPDRALYEQYF
CDR3 DNA: TGTGCCAGCAGCCAACCGGACAGGGCCCTCTACGAGCAGTACTTC

clone size: -
J gene: TRBJ2-1
V gene: TRBV19
D gene: TRBD1
CDR3 protein: CASSRDRANEQFF
CDR3 DNA: TGTGCCAGTAGTAGGGACAGGGCGAATGAGCAGTTCTTC

clone size: -
J gene: TRBJ1-1
V gene: TRBV19
D gene: TRBD1
CDR3 protein: CASSKGQLTMNTEAFF
CDR3 DNA: TGTGCCAGTAGTAAGGGACAGCTGACGATGAACACTGAAGCTTTCTTT

clone size: -
J gene: TRBJ2-7
V gene: TRBV5-6
D gene: -
CDR3 protein: CASGAGVSYEQYF
CDR3 DNA: TGTGCCAGTGGGGCAGGAGTTTCCTACGAGCAGTACTTC